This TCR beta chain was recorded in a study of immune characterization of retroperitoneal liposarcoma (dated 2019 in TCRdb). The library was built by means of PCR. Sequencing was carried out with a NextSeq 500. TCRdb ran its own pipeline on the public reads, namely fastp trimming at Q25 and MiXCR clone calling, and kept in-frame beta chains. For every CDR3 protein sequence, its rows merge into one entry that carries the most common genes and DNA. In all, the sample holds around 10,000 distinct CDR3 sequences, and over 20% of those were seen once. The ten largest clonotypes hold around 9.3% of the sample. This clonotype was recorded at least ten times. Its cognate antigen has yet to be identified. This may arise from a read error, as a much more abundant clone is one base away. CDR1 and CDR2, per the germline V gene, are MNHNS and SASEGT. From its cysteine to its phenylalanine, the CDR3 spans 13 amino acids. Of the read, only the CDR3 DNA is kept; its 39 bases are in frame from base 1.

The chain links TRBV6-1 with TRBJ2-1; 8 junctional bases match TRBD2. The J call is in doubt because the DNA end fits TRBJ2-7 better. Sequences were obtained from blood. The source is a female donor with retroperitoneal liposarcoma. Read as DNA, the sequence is TGTGCCAGCAGTACTAGCGGACACAATGAGCAGTACTTC. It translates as CASSTSGHNEQYF.